Described below is a single T cell receptor (beta chain) sequence and its context. Its specificity is unknown. V lost 3 bases and J lost 0, with 12 bases in between. The CDR3 totals 15 residues. Germline V CDR1 and CDR2: DFQATT, SNEGSKA (reference sequence). The data derive from a study of T cell responses to AZD1222 COVID-19 vaccine. Overall study results and limits: Most donors were white British and more were female, and clonal diversity was possibly underestimated. Vaccine-associated CD4 TCRs spanned spike, dominant at 160-218 and 743-854. Only a handful of AZD1222 recipients, several in all, had baseline seropositivity.

TCRdb's table, derived via immunoSEQ multiplex PCR, lists solely in-frame clones and lacks some. The sample holds just under 75,000 clones, 80% seen once. Source: peripheral blood, taken 28 days after the second AZD1222 dose. This sequence was found in an adult who received the AZD1222 COVID-19 vaccine. The V gene is TRBV20-1, the J gene TRBJ2-1; no firm D call. The CDR3 region is CSASGSKSSYNEQFF. In DNA, the CDR3 is TGCAGTGCTAGTGGCAGCAAGAGCTCCTACAATGAGCAGTTCTTC.